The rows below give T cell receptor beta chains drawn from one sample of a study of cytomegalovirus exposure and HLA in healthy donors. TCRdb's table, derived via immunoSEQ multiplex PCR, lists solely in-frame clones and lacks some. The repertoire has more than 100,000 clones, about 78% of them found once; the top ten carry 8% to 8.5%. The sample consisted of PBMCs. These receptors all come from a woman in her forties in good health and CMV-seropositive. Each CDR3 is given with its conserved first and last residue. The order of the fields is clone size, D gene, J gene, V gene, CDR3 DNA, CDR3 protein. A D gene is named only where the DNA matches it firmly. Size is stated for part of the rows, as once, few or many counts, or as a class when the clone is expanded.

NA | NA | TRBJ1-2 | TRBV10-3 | TGTGCCATCAGTGAGTCTCTTAACTATGGCTACACCTTC | CAISESLNYGYTF
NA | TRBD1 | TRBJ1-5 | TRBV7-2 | TGTGCCAGCAGCCAGCTAACGGGGACAGCCAGCAATCAGCCCCAGCATTTT | CASSQLTGTASNQPQHF
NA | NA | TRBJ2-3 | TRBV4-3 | TGCGCCAGCAGCCCCTCGGCGGCTGCGTCAGATACGCAGTATTTT | CASSPSAAASDTQYF
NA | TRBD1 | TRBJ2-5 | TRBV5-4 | TGTGCCAGCAACCAAAGGGGGCTCCAAGAGACCCAGTACTTC | CASNQRGLQETQYF
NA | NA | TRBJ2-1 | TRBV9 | TGTGCCAGCCGAGGACACTACAATGAGCAGTTCTTC | CASRGHYNEQFF
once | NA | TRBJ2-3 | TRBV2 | TGTGCCAGCAGTGGTGACTCCCGGTCGGGAGATACGCAGTATTTT | CASSGDSRSGDTQYF
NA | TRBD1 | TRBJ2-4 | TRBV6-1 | TGTGCCAGCAGTGGAACAGGGGGCCTAGCCAAAAACATTCAGTACTTC | CASSGTGGLAKNIQYF
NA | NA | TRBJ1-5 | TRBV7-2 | TGTGCCAGCAGCTTAGAATGGCAGGGGCCCCAGCATTTT | CASSLEWQGPQHF
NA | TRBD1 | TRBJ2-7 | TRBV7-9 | TGTGCCAGCAACCCAACAGGGGGACCTTCTTACGAGCAGTACTTC | CASNPTGGPSYEQYF
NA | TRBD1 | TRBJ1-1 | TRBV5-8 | TGTGCCAGCAGCACCCGACAGGGATTCGGTGAAGCTTTCTTT | CASSTRQGFGEAFF
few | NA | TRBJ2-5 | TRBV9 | TGTGCCAGCAGCGTAGCCACTGCTTATCAAGAGACCCAGTACTTC | CASSVATAYQETQYF
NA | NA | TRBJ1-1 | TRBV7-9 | TGTGCCAGCAGCTTATATAGGGGCAGTGAAGCTTTCTTT | CASSLYRGSEAFF
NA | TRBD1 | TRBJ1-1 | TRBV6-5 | TGTGCCAGCAGTTTCTGGACAGGTCTGAACACTGAAGCTTTCTTT | CASSFWTGLNTEAFF
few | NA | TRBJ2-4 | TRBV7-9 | TGTGCCAGCAGCTTAGCGGGGGGTCGAAACATTCAGTACTTC | CASSLAGGRNIQYF
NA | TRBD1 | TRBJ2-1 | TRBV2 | TGTGCCAGCATGGGAGACAGGGGGGCGAATGAGCAGTTCTTC | CASMGDRGANEQFF
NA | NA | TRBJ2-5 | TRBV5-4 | TGTGCCAGCAGCTTGCAAGTCGGGGAGACCCAGTACTTC | CASSLQVGETQYF
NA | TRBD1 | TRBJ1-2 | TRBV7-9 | TGTGCCAGCAGCTTAGCGGCGACAGGGGTTAATGGCTACACCTTC | CASSLAATGVNGYTF
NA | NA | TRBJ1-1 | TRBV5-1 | TGCGCCAGCAGCTTGTCTATCTTGAACACTGAAGCTTTCTTT | CASSLSILNTEAFF
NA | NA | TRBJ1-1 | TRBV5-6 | TGTGCCAGCAGCCGACGGCCGGGGACTGAAGCTTTCTTT | CASSRRPGTEAFF
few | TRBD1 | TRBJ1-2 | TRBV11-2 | TGTGCCAGCAGGGGGACAGCCTCCTATGGCTACACCTTC | CASRGTASYGYTF
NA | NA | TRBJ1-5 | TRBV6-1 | TGTGCCAGCCAGGGCAACACGAATCAGCCCCAGCATTTT | CASQGNTNQPQHF
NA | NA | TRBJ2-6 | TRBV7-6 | TGTGCCAGCAGCCTCCGACAGTCCTCTGGGGCCAACGTCCTGACTTTC | CASSLRQSSGANVLTF
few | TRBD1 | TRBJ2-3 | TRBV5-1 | TGCGCCAGCAGCTTTGAGGGACAGATCACAGATACGCAGTATTTT | CASSFEGQITDTQYF
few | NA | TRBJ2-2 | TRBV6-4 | TGTGCCAGCGGAACCTGGACACTCCAACTCTCGAACACCGGGGAGCTGTTTTTT | CASGTWTLQLSNTGELFF
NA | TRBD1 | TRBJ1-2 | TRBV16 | TGTGCCAGCAGCCAATTGGACAGGGAGGGTGGCTACACCTTC | CASSQLDREGGYTF
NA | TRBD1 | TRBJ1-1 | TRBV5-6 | TGTGCCAGCATCCGGACAGGGCGGAACACTGAAGCTTTCTTT | CASIRTGRNTEAFF
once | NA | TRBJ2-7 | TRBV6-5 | TGTGCCAGCAGTTACTCACAGGGCGACGAGCAGTACTTC | CASSYSQGDEQYF
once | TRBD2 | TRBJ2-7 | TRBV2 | TGTGCCAGCAGTGAACTAGCGGGTGGTTCCCCAGCCTTCTACGAGCAGTACTTC | CASSELAGGSPAFYEQYF
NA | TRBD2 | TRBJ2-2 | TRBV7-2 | TGTGCCAGCAGCTTGGGGACTAGAACCACCGGGGAGCTGTTTTTT | CASSLGTRTTGELFF
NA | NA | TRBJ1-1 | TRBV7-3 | TGTGCCAGCAGCCTCGGTCCCATCAATGAAGCTTTCTTT | CASSLGPINEAFF
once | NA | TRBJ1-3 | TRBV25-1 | TGTGCCAGCAGTGACGACACAATCTCTGGAAACACCATATATTTT | CASSDDTISGNTIYF
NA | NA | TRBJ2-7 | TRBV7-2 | TGTGCCAGCAGCTCGACTTACGAGCAGTACTTC | CASSSTYEQYF
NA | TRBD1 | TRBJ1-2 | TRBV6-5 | TGTGCCAGCAGTTACGGGGGACAGGCGCGGGGCTACACCTTC | CASSYGGQARGYTF
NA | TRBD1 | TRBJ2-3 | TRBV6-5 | TGTGCCAGCAGTTACGGAGACAGGGTCACAGATACGCAGTATTTT | CASSYGDRVTDTQYF
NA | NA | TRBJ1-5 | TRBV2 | TGTGCCAGCAGGGACCCATTTACAGGACCCCATCAGCCCCAGCATTTT | CASRDPFTGPHQPQHF
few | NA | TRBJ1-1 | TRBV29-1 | TGCAGCGTTAAGTGGTATGGGGGCAGGGGCGGGAGCACTGAAGCTTTCTTT | CSVKWYGGRGGSTEAFF
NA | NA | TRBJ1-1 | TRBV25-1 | TGTGCCAGCACCTCCCTCAGTGGGGGGACGACTGAAGCTTTCTTT | CASTSLSGGTTEAFF
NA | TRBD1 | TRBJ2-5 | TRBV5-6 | TGTGCCAGCAGCTTGGGCAGGGGGCTGGGGACCCAGTACTTC | CASSLGRGLGTQYF
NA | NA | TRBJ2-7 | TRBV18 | TGTGCCAGCTCATTAGAGACAGGGGAGGGCGAGCAGTACTTC | CASSLETGEGEQYF
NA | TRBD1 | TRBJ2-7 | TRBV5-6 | TGTGCCAGCAGCTTCCGGGACAGGGCTATGAAGCAGTACTTC | CASSFRDRAMKQYF
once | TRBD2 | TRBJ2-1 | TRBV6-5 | TGTGCCAGCAGTCGCGGGGGAAGCTCCTACAATGAGCAGTTCTTC | CASSRGGSSYNEQFF
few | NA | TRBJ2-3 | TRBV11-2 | TGTGCCAGCAGCCCCCTACAGGAAACAGATACGCAGTATTTT | CASSPLQETDTQYF
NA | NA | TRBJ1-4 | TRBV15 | TGTGCCACCAGCAGAGCCAGGGGAGTTGAAAAACTGTTTTTT | CATSRARGVEKLFF
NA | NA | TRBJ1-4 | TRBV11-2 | TGTGCCAGCGAGGGAGGGGCAACTAATGAAAAACTGTTTTTT | CASEGGATNEKLFF